A selection of T cell receptor beta chains follows, all from one sample in a study of patients and donors after allogeneic stem cell transplantation. A single record per CDR3 protein comes from TCRdb applying MiXCR to the RT-PCR reads. The sample carries more than 850,000 distinct CDR3 sequences, about a sixth recorded once. What was sequenced was blood, either unsorted or a sorted T cell fraction (not recorded which). These TCRs come from a human donor who was either an allogeneic HSCT recipient or a stem cell or donor lymphocyte infusion donor (not recorded which). It is not recorded whose cells these are; they may come from a transplant donor. CDR3s include the opening cysteine and the closing phenylalanine or tryptophan. The D gene is left open where the match is weak. A row's size may be missing; if present it is once, few, many or a size class.

>.|TRBJ1-1|many|TRBV25-1
CASSTYWGATEAFF
TGTGCCAGCAGTACCTACTGGGGGGCGACTGAAGCTTTCTTT
>.|TRBJ2-3|few|TRBV4-3
CASSTMRGFADTQYF
TGCGCCAGCTCAACGATGAGGGGGTTTGCAGATACGCAGTATTTT
>.|TRBJ1-1|few|TRBV7-2
CASSLVGGHAAEAFF
TGTGCCAGCAGCTTAGTAGGTGGTCACGCGGCTGAAGCTTTCTTT
>TRBD2|TRBJ2-7|.|TRBV6-2/TRBV6-3
CASTYVGLAGGRSSYEQYF
TGTGCCAGCACCTACGTGGGACTAGCGGGGGGCCGAAGCTCCTACGAGCAGTACTTC
>.|TRBJ1-2|many|TRBV27
CASSFLTANYGYTF
TGTGCCAGCAGTTTCCTGACGGCCAACTATGGCTACACCTTC
>.|TRBJ1-6|.|TRBV25-1
CASSIGTPSSPLHF
TGTGCCAGCAGTATAGGGACTCCGTCTTCACCCCTCCACTTT
>.|TRBJ2-7|.|TRBV7-9
CASSLVLLGSTYEQYF
TGTGCCAGCAGCTTAGTGTTGTTGGGATCCACCTACGAGCAGTACTTC
>TRBD1|TRBJ1-1|few|TRBV4-1
CASSLDRGREAFF
TGCGCCAGCAGCCTCGACAGGGGTCGGGAAGCTTTCTTT
>.|TRBJ2-5|few|TRBV9
CASSVAQRAGQETQYF
TGTGCCAGCAGCGTGGCGCAGAGGGCGGGCCAAGAGACCCAGTACTTC
>.|TRBJ1-5|few|TRBV19
CASSTYTNQPQHF
TGTGCCAGTAGTACCTACACCAATCAGCCCCAGCATTTT
>.|TRBJ2-5|.|TRBV18
CASSPMQETQYF
TGTGCCAGCTCACCGATGCAAGAGACCCAGTACTTC